This TCR beta chain was observed in a study of T cell clonality in common variable immunodeficiency. The CDR3 sequence is 15 residues long. Germline V gene sequence: CDR1 SNHLY, CDR2 FYNNEI. Trimming took off 3 bases at V and 0 bases at J, with 9 bases between the two ends. Clones were read by immunoSEQ multiplex PCR, and TCRdb kept only the in-frame ones, dropping some. Recorded here are about 20,000 clones, none singletons. The study, taken as a whole, reports: Fewer deletions and N-nucleotide insertions were reportedly seen in common variable immunodeficiency TCR beta sequences. Compared with healthy controls, CVID subjects showed increased TCRbeta clonality, mostly in about a third. Fewer TCRbeta clones were shared among CVID subjects than controls.

This clone was seen a handful of times. Antigen unknown. Sequencing ends 3 residues short of the CDR3 end; the germline J gene provides the rest. No CVID subject was ill or on immunomodulatory drugs when sampled. Blood samples were heparinized, about 5 to 9 ml per donor. The clonotype comes from a human donor with common variable immunodeficiency. The sequencing input was peripheral blood mononuclear cells. The chain joins TRBV2 to TRBJ2-1; weak D call: TRBD2 (6 bases). This CDR3 is CASSELGGSYNEQFF. The CDR3 bases that were read are TGTGCCAGCAGTGAGTTGGGGGGCTCCTACAATGAG.